This TCR beta chain was identified in a study of PD-1 blockade in classical Hodgkin lymphoma (dated by TCRdb to the early 2020s). About the investigation overall: Nivolumab dosing was 3 mg/kg intravenously every 2 weeks, continuing until either disease progression or unacceptable toxicity. The study used CyTOF and TCR beta sequencing to define a peripheral blood immune signature of response to PD-1 blockade in classical Hodgkin lymphoma. Broader findings and caveats from the paper: CD4+ but not CD8+ TCR diversity rose significantly by C4D1 (p=0.0027 vs p=0.16), most apparent in complete responders (p=0.02). Trial patients achieving complete response had baseline diversity similar to newly diagnosed patients, whereas partial responders and progressors had significantly lower diversity. The study was limited to a single clinical trial cohort, and causes of repertoire differences, possibly disease activity or prior therapy, remained undefined. Baseline TCR diversity was reported as lower in newly diagnosed patients than in healthy donors, and lower still in relapsed/refractory patients. Lower diversity was observed in patients in whom nivolumab was started less than 1 year after ASCT, and these patients were excluded from later analyses so that confounding by immune reconstitution would be avoided.

This clone came up a few times. Its target antigen remains unknown. No clone much larger than this one lies a single base away; base qualities are absent. The time point label here, explained by the study, means: cycle 1 day 1 (C1D1), immediately before nivolumab initiation. Every trial patient had relapsed after autologous stem cell transplantation, and cohorts A, B and C differed in prior brentuximab vedotin exposure. A total of around 60 patients with relapsed/refractory classical Hodgkin lymphoma made up the trial cohort, and each patient's best overall response was complete response, partial response or progressive disease. In the multi-cohort phase II CheckMate 205 trial, trial patients received single-agent nivolumab. Best overall response was determined by an independent review committee according to the 2007 International Working Group response criteria. Trial PBMCs were collected just before the start of nivolumab (C1D1) and during therapy at cycle 2 day 1 and cycle 4 day 1. Peripheral blood was collected in 8 mL Vacutainer Cell Preparation Tubes, from which PBMCs were isolated by centrifugation and then cryopreserved.

The CDR1 and CDR2 encoded by the germline V gene are KGHSH and LQKENI. Measured from the cysteine to the phenylalanine, the CDR3 is 15 residues long. The CDR3 DNA has 45 bases and is translated from base 1. The V and J ends are trimmed by 2 bases and 5 bases, leaving 15 bases between them. The Qiagen DNeasy kit was used to extract genomic DNA from unsorted PBMCs and from the negatively selected CD4+ and CD8+ fractions. TCR beta CDR3 regions were subjected to amplification by immunoSEQ multiplex PCR with primers that anneal to V and J segments. Amplification bias was minimized using a synthetic immune receptor repertoire, and residual bias was removed computationally after sequencing. Concerning the study's data processing: Custom Python scripts were used to quantify repertoire diversity as the Shannon entropy index. Unsorted, CD4+ and CD8+ repertoires were analyzed separately, except for combined analyses in which CD4+ and CD8+ sequences were merged in silico. Clonal expansion was defined as a frequency increase of at least 2-fold after treatment compared with C1D1, and clones undetected at baseline were assigned a pseudocount of 0.5. Singleton clones were defined as clones with 0 or 1 copy at C1D1, and non-singleton clones were defined as clones with 2 or more copies. Clones expanded in unsorted samples were annotated as CD4+, CD8+ or unknown by matching protein sequences in sorted samples from the same patient. Wilcoxon tests on paired samples were used to test diversity changes from C1D1 to C4D1. TCRdb stores this immuneACCESS table with in-frame sequences only. Part of the clones is absent; in the studies checked, under half of the shortfall reflects unresolved V genes, and no reason is known for the rest. The D gene and trimming were derived from the DNA, and the V and J assignments and clone size from that table. The sample table lists about 43,000 clones, approximately 73% of them with a count of one. 11% of the sample comes from the top ten.

The V gene is TRBV18 and the J gene is TRBJ1-1; a tentative D call is TRBD1 (5 bases match). The TCR originated in a human donor with classical Hodgkin lymphoma. The sample in question was peripheral blood mononuclear cells (PBMCs), obtained at baseline. Here is the DNA: TGTGCCAGCTCACCAGAGCGGCTTGGGGGTACTGAAGCTTTCTTT. Translated, it reads CASSPERLGGTEAFF.